These T cell receptor beta chains were read from a single sample in a study of blood T cell repertoires in COVID-19. This table comes from immunoSEQ multiplex PCR, and its TCRdb copy is limited to in-frame clones, with some not included. Here the sample spans fewer than 75,000 clones, over 75% being singletons. The sequenced material came from peripheral blood. These receptors were collected from a man in his 70s with acute or convalescent COVID-19. Both conserved end residues are part of each CDR3. D genes are given only for firm matches. Clone size is not always given. Where it is, it says once, few, many or a class for expanded clones.

>NA|TRBD2|TRBV7-9|TRBJ2-5
CAVTSGEETQYF
TGTGCCGTGACTAGCGGGGAAGAGACCCAGTACTTC
>NA|NA|TRBV6-2/TRBV6-3|TRBJ1-5
CASSYSRVDQPQHF
TGTGCCAGCAGTTACTCGAGGGTGGATCAGCCCCAGCATTTT
>NA|TRBD2|TRBV6-2/TRBV6-3|TRBJ2-5
CASSYYLAGGVPSPETQYF
TGTGCCAGCAGTTACTATTTAGCGGGGGGCGTACCTTCCCCGGAGACCCAGTACTTC
>NA|NA|TRBV6-2/TRBV6-3|TRBJ2-2
CASSYSGSDTGELFF
TGTGCCAGCAGTTATTCTGGTAGTGACACCGGGGAGCTGTTTTTT
>NA|NA|TRBV4-3|TRBJ2-2
CASSQVRGPANTGELFF
TGCGCCAGCAGCCAAGTAAGGGGCCCCGCGAACACCGGGGAGCTGTTTTTT
>NA|NA|TRBV6-5|TRBJ1-1
CASISAGLAEAFF
TGTGCCAGCATCTCAGCAGGGCTAGCTGAAGCTTTCTTT
>few|TRBD2|TRBV5-6|TRBJ2-3
CASSRLRGGGGLRTDTQYF
TGTGCCAGCAGCCGTCTGCGGGGTGGCGGGGGGCTTCGCACAGATACGCAGTATTTT
>NA|TRBD1|TRBV7-9|TRBJ2-1
CASSSRSGTGLNEQFF
TGTGCCAGCAGCTCGCGCTCCGGGACAGGACTAAATGAGCAGTTCTTC
>NA|NA|TRBV15|TRBJ1-4
CATSRDGGVWDEKLFF
TGTGCCACCAGCAGAGATGGGGGGGTCTGGGATGAAAAACTGTTTTTT
>NA|TRBD2|TRBV5-1|TRBJ2-3
CASSSTSGADTQYF
TGCGCCAGCAGCTCTACTAGCGGGGCAGATACGCAGTATTTT
>NA|NA|TRBV3-1/TRBV3-2|TRBJ1-2
CASSQGGASGYTF
TGTGCCAGCAGCCAAGGCGGGGCTTCTGGCTACACCTTC
>NA|NA|TRBV6-5|TRBJ1-2
CASSSISTGPGYTF
TGTGCCAGCAGTTCGATCAGCACAGGGCCTGGCTACACCTTC
>NA|TRBD1|TRBV6-5|TRBJ1-1
CASGTVGTGTEAFF
TGTGCCAGCGGGACAGTGGGGACGGGCACTGAAGCTTTCTTT
>NA|TRBD2|TRBV11-2|TRBJ2-1
CASTPMSGGVNEQFF
TGTGCCAGCACCCCAATGAGCGGGGGGGTCAATGAGCAGTTCTTC
>NA|TRBD2|TRBV14|TRBJ2-5
CASSQGSLAGGRRETQYF
TGTGCCAGCAGCCAAGGATCCCTAGCGGGGGGGCGGAGAGAGACCCAGTACTTC
>NA|NA|TRBV4-3|TRBJ2-3
CASSQALPGLEDTQYF
TGCGCCAGCAGCCAGGCCCTCCCGGGATTGGAAGATACGCAGTATTTT
>NA|NA|TRBV18|TRBJ2-3
CASSYQSRTPDTQYF
TGTGCCAGCTCCTACCAATCACGGACTCCAGATACGCAGTATTTT
>NA|TRBD2|TRBV9|TRBJ2-2
CASSTGTIPTGELFF
TGTGCCAGCAGCACCGGGACTATTCCCACCGGGGAGCTGTTTTTT
>NA|NA|TRBV9|TRBJ1-3
CASSVAHGVPGNTIYF
TGTGCCAGCAGCGTAGCACACGGAGTTCCTGGAAACACCATATATTTT
>NA|NA|TRBV11-2|TRBJ1-1
CASSFIVLGPAAAFF
TGTGCCAGCAGCTTCATCGTATTGGGGCCTGCGGCAGCTTTCTTT
>NA|TRBD1|TRBV5-1|TRBJ1-6
CASPRPGQGSSSPLHF
TGCGCCAGCCCCCGGCCCGGACAGGGCTCCTCTTCACCCCTCCACTTT
>NA|TRBD2|TRBV30|TRBJ2-1
CAWSRLAGASNEQFF
TGTGCCTGGAGCCGACTAGCGGGGGCCTCCAATGAGCAGTTCTTC
>once|NA|TRBV4-3|TRBJ2-5
CASSQGPGSQETQYF
TGCGCCAGCAGCCAAGGTCCAGGGTCCCAAGAGACCCAGTACTTC
>NA|TRBD1|TRBV27|TRBJ1-2
CASSLGQGQGLYGYTF
TGTGCCAGCAGTTTGGGCCAGGGACAGGGGTTATATGGCTACACCTTC
>NA|NA|TRBV6-6|TRBJ1-4
CASSLDFNEKLFF
TGTGCCAGCAGCCTAGATTTTAACGAAAAACTGTTTTTT
>NA|TRBD1|TRBV10-1|TRBJ1-6
CASSEPGQGGSPLHF
TGCGCCAGCAGTGAGCCGGGACAGGGTGGGTCACCCCTCCACTTT
>NA|TRBD1|TRBV5-8|TRBJ2-3
CASSLGQGTSTDTQYF
TGTGCCAGCAGCTTGGGACAGGGGACTTCTACAGATACGCAGTATTTT
>NA|TRBD1|TRBV5-1|TRBJ1-5
CASSYGTGVQPQHF
TGCGCCAGCAGCTACGGGACAGGGGTTCAGCCCCAGCATTTT
>NA|NA|TRBV19|TRBJ2-7
CASSIGLSYEQYF
TGTGCCAGTAGTATCGGACTGTCCTACGAGCAGTACTTC
>NA|NA|TRBV9|TRBJ1-4
CASSYAGTTSEKLFF
TGTGCCAGCAGCTACGCCGGGACTACTAGTGAAAAACTGTTTTTT
>NA|NA|TRBV30|TRBJ1-2
CAWSKQATNYGYTF
TGTGCCTGGAGTAAACAGGCTACTAACTATGGCTACACCTTC
>NA|NA|TRBV27|TRBJ1-1
CASGQLNTEAFF
TGTGCCAGTGGACAGTTGAACACTGAAGCTTTCTTT